This TCR beta chain is from a study of blood T cell repertoires in COVID-19. Original processing methods: Reference gene primer amplification gave nucleated cell count estimates. Measured with immunoSEQ multiplex PCR; TCRdb has only the in-frame clones, and not every one. The DNA was the basis for D and trimming; V, J and clone size are from that table. Among 350,000 to 400,000 clones listed, approximately 90% were seen once. The CDR3 length is 13 residues. CDR1 is SGHAT and CDR2 is FQNNGV in the germline V gene. Trimming cost V 3 bases and J 5 bases, with 11 bases left between them. Participant-reported clinical history was the basis for cohort assignment. This clone was detected once.

The TCR was taken from a woman under 30 who had recovered from COVID-19. The chain has TRBV11-2 and TRBJ2-7; TRBD1 is a possible D gene (6 bases). Sequenced material: PBMCs or T cells enriched from blood (not recorded which). CDR3 protein: CASSLTGPNEQYF. The DNA of the CDR3 is TGTGCCAGCAGCTTGACAGGCCCCAACGAGCAGTACTTC.